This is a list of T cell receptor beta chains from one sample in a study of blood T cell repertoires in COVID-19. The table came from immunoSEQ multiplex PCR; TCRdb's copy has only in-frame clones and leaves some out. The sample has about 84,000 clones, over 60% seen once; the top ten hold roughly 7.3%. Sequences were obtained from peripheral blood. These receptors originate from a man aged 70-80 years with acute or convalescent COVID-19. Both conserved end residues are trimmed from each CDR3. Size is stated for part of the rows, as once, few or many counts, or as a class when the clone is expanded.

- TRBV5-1 ASSSERGLNTEAF
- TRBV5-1 ASSLHRKDTEAF
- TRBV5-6 ASSPPGGYQETQY
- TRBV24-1 ATSGPSTDTQY
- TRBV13 ASSLFGSRGMNTEAF
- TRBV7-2 ASSLSGQFLGYGYT
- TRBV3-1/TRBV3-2 ASSQRASNEKLF
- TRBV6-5 AASVEGQGNYGYT
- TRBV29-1 SGMRGTANTEAF
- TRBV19 ASSIRGGGYT
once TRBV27 ASSPEGTDYNSPLH
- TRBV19 ASSIAGSISSYNEQF
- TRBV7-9 ASSLALDANEQF
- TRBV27 ASSTTTAPTEAF
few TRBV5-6 ASSFGISGANVLT
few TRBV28 ASSERERNEQF
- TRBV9 ASSPRVGGYT
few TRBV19 ASSHRNQPQH
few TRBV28 ASSPPQREAF
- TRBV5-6 ASSLGTGKPASPLH
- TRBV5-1 ASSLSGGISYEQY
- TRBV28 ASRWGDRADTEAF
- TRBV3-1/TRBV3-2 ASSQDRATGELF
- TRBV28 ASSLGLGGGYNSPLH
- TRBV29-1 SAGQGSYEQY
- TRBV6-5 ASSYTQGSGTEAF
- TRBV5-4 ASSSVQGAGRNTEAF
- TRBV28 ASMTGALSNGYT
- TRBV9 ASSVEWTLNTEAF
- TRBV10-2 ASSEWTGGNYGYT
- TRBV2 ASSSTGATSGKNIQY
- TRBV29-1 SVEEPGGRSGNTEAF
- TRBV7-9 ASSSFRDRVKNTGELF
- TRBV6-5 ASSSPTAGRNTEAF
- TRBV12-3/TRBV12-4 ASSLREVTEAF
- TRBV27 ASSLQGAQNGYT
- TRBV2 ATGGRTGELF
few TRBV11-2 ASSSRQGGSTDTQY
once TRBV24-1 ATSDRFENSYNEQF
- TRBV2 ASRQTGGDQPQH
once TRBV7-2 ASSLSGGLNTQY
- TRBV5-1 ASSLGSTGELF
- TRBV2 ASKGTGGTEAF
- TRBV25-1 ASKGTTWRENIQY
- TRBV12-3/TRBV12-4 ASSRGNYGYT
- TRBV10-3 AISEHGNEQF
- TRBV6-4 ASSDSFGQGEYGYT
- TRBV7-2 ASSLREDYGYT
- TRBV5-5 ASSTTRVAYYNEQF
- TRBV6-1 ASSGNRTASSYNEQF